The table lists the clone carrying this T cell receptor beta chain with a count of one. This sample was included in a study of blood T cell repertoires in COVID-19. The repertoire was sequenced with immunoSEQ multiplex PCR; TCRdb's copy has only in-frame clones and lacks some. This table has approximately 270,000 clones, 70% to 85% appearing once. Germline CDR1 SGDLS, CDR2 YYNGEE. V lost 0 bases to trimming and J lost 0 bases, with 9 bases between them. This CDR3 region has 15 residues. Sequenced sample: peripheral blood. This TCR was recovered from a man at least 80 years old with acute or convalescent COVID-19. The chain has TRBV9 and TRBJ1-1; tentatively, D is TRBD1 (5 bases). CDR3 residues: CASSVGGSMNTEAFF. The CDR3 DNA reads as TGTGCCAGCAGCGTAGGGGGCAGCATGAACACTGAAGCTTTCTTT.